These 9 T cell receptor beta chains came from one sample sequenced in a study of T cell changes during pregnancy in multiple sclerosis. Some clones are missing from TCRdb's copy, which holds only in-frame ones; the method was immunoSEQ multiplex PCR. The sample records about 97,000 clones, 90% being singletons. The specimen comprised peripheral blood, sampled in the second trimester of pregnancy. These receptor sequences come from a female donor in good health, enrolled as a control in a pregnancy study.

The chain combines TRBV2 with TRBJ2-4; D remains unclear. The V and J ends lost 3 bases and 10 bases respectively, with 10 bases between them. The germline CDR1 and CDR2 sequences are SNHLY and FYNNEI. The CDR3 sequence is 12 residues long. CDR3 sequence (DNA): TGTGCCAGCAGTGACGAGTCATGGATTCAGTACTTC. This gives the protein CASSDESWIQYF.

This clone was seen only a few times. This chain connects TRBV11-2 to TRBJ1-1, with 7 bases fitting TRBD1. Germline V gene data show CDR1 as SGHAT and CDR2 as FQNNGV. The junction had 4 bases not matched to a gene; V was cut back by 1 base and J by 2 bases. There are 15 residues in the CDR3. The CDR3 protein is CASSLAGTANTEAFF. The CDR3 coding sequence is TGTGCCAGCAGCTTAGCTGGGACAGCTAACACTGAAGCTTTCTTT.

In its sample, this clone was seen once. As DNA, the CDR3 is TGTGCCAGCAGCGTAGGTCAGGGTCGAGAGACCCAGTACTTC. Protein sequence: CASSVGQGRETQYF. The chain has TRBV9 and TRBJ2-5, with D possibly being TRBD1 (5 bases). Trimming took off 0 bases at V and 4 bases at J, with 10 bases between the two ends. The CDR3 has 14 amino acids. CDR1 and CDR2 from the germline V gene are SGDLS and YYNGEE. The full variable domain, in which reference TRBV9 and TRBJ2-5 provide the parts outside the CDR3, is DSGVTQTPKHLITATGQRVTLRCSPRSGDLSVYWYQQSLDQGLQFLIQYYNGEERAKGNILERFSAQQFPDLHSELNLSSLELGDSALYFCASSVGQGRETQYFGPGTRLLVL.

This sequence joins TRBV11-3 and TRBJ2-1, with D maybe TRBD1 (6 bases). The CDR3 covers 15 residues. Trimming took 1 base from V and 6 from J, leaving 13 bases between them. Germline CDR1 SGHNT, CDR2 YENEEA. Written as DNA, the CDR3 is TGTGCCAGCAGCTTAGGGGGGCAGGCGGCCAATGAGCAGTTCTTC. Its translation: CASSLGGQAANEQFF.

The chain uses TRBV10-3 and TRBJ1-1; 10 bases agree with TRBD1. The V and J ends lost 11 bases and 6 bases, in that order; junction bases with no gene match: 9. The CDR3 runs to 13 residues. Germline lookup yields CDR1 ENHRY and CDR2 SYGVKD. The CDR3 reads CASRQGAMSEAFF. The CDR3 DNA reads TGTGCCTCCCGACAGGGGGCGATGTCTGAAGCTTTCTTT.

This clone was picked up one time. The chain couples TRBV5-1 to TRBJ2-7; the match to TRBD1 covers 10 bases. In germline, CDR1 is SGHRS, CDR2 YFSETQ. V shed 0 bases and J 1 base; nucleotides not matched to a gene: 1. This CDR3 is 15 amino acids long. CDR3 amino acids: CASSLGTGGSYEQYF. CDR3 nucleotides: TGCGCCAGCAGCTTGGGGACAGGGGGGTCCTACGAGCAGTACTTC.

The chain combines TRBV18 with TRBJ1-1, with 9 bases aligning to TRBD1. CDR1 and CDR2 from the germline V gene are KGHSH and LQKENI. Trimming took 3 bases from V and 4 from J; bases not matched to a gene: 6. There are 15 residues in the CDR3. As DNA, the CDR3 is TGTGCCAGCTCACCGAGGGGGACAGGGACCACTGAAGCTTTCTTT. This translates into CASSPRGTGTTEAFF.

The J gene is TRBJ2-1, the V gene TRBV7-7, with a tentative D call TRBD1 (5 bases). V was cut by 0 bases and J by 4 bases, with 7 bases left in between. The CDR3 length is 14 residues. Per the germline V gene, CDR1 is SSHAT and CDR2 is FNYEAQ (reference sequence). The CDR3 sequence: CASSLAGRYNEQFF. The DNA of the CDR3 is TGTGCCAGCAGCTTAGCGGGGCGTTACAATGAGCAGTTCTTC.

The chain employs TRBV6-5 and TRBJ2-7; tentative D call: TRBD1 (6 bases). V lost 5 bases to trimming and J lost 2 bases, with 16 bases between them. CDR1 and CDR2 from the germline V gene are MNHEY and SVGAGI. CDR3 size: 15 residues. The chain's CDR3 is CASSKTGTFPYEQYF. The CDR3 DNA sequence: TGTGCCAGCAGTAAAACCGGGACATTTCCCTACGAGCAGTACTTC.